This TCR beta chain was captured by sequencing in a study of T cell repertoires in aging, cancer and after chemotherapy (dated by TCRdb to the late 2010s). With respect to the entire study: The donors fell into six age groups ranging from 30 or younger to 70 or older, and each group had at least three individuals. The cohort comprised 220 or so cancer patients, roughly 90 with hematological and fewer than 140 with solid cancers, plus 95 healthy donors as a reference group. To examine immunoaging and T cell reconstitution after chemotherapy, the study profiled TCR beta repertoires in peripheral blood from healthy donors and cancer patients. Control TCR repertoires from healthy donors were recorded over several months to years, and clear clonal overlap was observed across re-sampling. Approximately 8.4 million TCR reads were contained in the full dataset.

A remark on this clonotype: Its antigen has not been determined. Per-base quality was not reported, and no clone a single base away is much larger than it.

Using a mixed TRB-A/B primer pool, multiplex touch-down PCR amplified rearranged TRB sequences covering the V, D and J segments. Illumina adapters and sample indices were attached to the amplicons through two consecutive PCR reactions run with Phusion HS II polymerase. Amplicons were gel-purified using the NucleoSpin Gel and PCR Clean-up kit and were subsequently checked with Qubit and an Agilent 2100 Bioanalyzer. Sequencing of the libraries was done on an Illumina MiSeq with paired-end, single-indexed 600-cycle runs. Concerning the study's data processing: Processing of the TRB sequences was carried out with MiXCR versions 2.12 and 3.0.5. Each unique CDR3 nucleotide sequence was counted as one clone, and only productive sequences with at least two reads were retained. The repertoire metrics were Shannon diversity, evenness, clonality (defined as one minus evenness), and alpha-parameterized diversity profiles covering alpha 0 to 5. Generation probabilities of clones in paired pre- and post-chemotherapy samples were computed with the IGoR algorithm. TCRdb reanalyzed the raw reads on its own, using fastp at Q25 for trimming and MiXCR for clone calling, and kept in-frame beta chains. When rows share a CDR3 protein, they turn into one entry using the most common DNA and genes. The V and J calls were determined by TCRdb, not by the authors. For this sample the table gives more than 6,500 distinct CDR3 sequences, of which approximately 34% were detected only once. Jointly, the top ten make up approximately 4.7% of the sample.

Instead of sorted cells or RNA, genomic DNA extracted from peripheral blood served as the source for amplifying TCR beta rearrangements. Summary of the overall study and its limitations: In both cancer cohorts, median generation probability rose over the chemotherapy interval, which suggests that the repertoire was reconstituted through rebound thymic output. According to the authors, the repertoire data do not permit conclusions about immunological memory after chemotherapy. Compared with age-matched healthy donors, untreated patients with hematological or solid cancers had significantly lower TCR diversity and higher clonality in blood. Declining TCR diversity with age in healthy donors was mainly explained by loss of richness; in cancer patients, loss of evenness also contributed.

The germline V gene (reference sequence) supplies CDR1 MNHEY and CDR2 SMNVEV. V loses 5 bases, J loses 3 bases, and the germline ends lie 12 bases apart. Measured from the cysteine to the phenylalanine, the CDR3 is 14 residues long. The only DNA kept is the CDR3, 42 bases in frame from the first base. The TCR was taken from a human donor in good health. Input material: blood. The chain is encoded by TRBV27 joined to TRBJ2-3; possibly the D gene is TRBD1, per 6 matching bases. The bases are TGTGCCAGCAGTCCCGGGGACATGACAGATACGCAGTATTTT. It translates as CASSPGDMTDTQYF.